Described below is a single T cell receptor (beta chain) sequence and its context. The repertoire was sequenced with immunoSEQ multiplex PCR; TCRdb's copy has only in-frame clones and lacks some. The table shows about 21,000 clones, with roughly 80% occurring only once. CDR1 and CDR2 from the germline V gene are LNHDA and SQIVND (reference sequence). The germline V and J ends were trimmed by 5 bases and 4 bases, with 12 bases remaining between them. This CDR3 has 13 residues. These data are taken from a study of control samples from healthy donors and cancer patients. Sample: PBMCs. V is TRBV19 and J is TRBJ2-7; D is perhaps TRBD1 (6 bases). This receptor was taken from a man between 60 and 75 years old with colorectal cancer. CDR3 region: CASSFGQKYEQYF. The CDR3 nucleotides read TGTGCCAGTAGTTTCGGACAGAAGTACGAGCAGTACTTC.